This T cell receptor beta chain was identified during a study of graft-versus-host responses after intestinal transplantation. Regarding the study as a whole: Circulating GvH clones peaking coincided with falling HvG clones soon after transplant.

V was pared by 5 bases and J by 1 base, with 14 bases between. The CDR3 extends over 16 amino acids. Looked up from germline, CDR1 is MDHEN and CDR2 is SYDVKM. Comment on this clone: The antigen is undetermined.

Profiled with immunoSEQ multiplex PCR; TCRdb holds only in-frame clones, not every one. The sample has some 110,000 clones; 85% to 95% are singletons. V usage is TRBV28 and J usage is TRBJ1-4; D is unclear. The sequences come from unstimulated CD8+ T cells sorted from spleen or lymph node cells, collected before transplant. This clonotype was sampled from a human donor who was the organ donor for an intestinal transplant. The CDR3: CASSLGVWRTNEKLFF. CDR3 nucleotide sequence: TGTGCCAGCAGTCTGGGTGTATGGCGAACTAATGAAAAACTGTTTTTT. Full variable domain (missing parts from reference TRBV28 and TRBJ1-4): DVKVTQSSRYLVKRTGEKVFLECVQDMDHENMFWYRQDPGLGLRLIYFSYDVKMKEKGDIPEGYSVSREKKERFSLILESASTNQTSMYLCASSLGVWRTNEKLFFGSGTQLSVL.